The entry that follows covers one TCR beta chain sequence. The sample is drawn from a study of CD8 T cells in Susac syndrome. At the level of the study: There were Susac syndrome patients who were therapy-naive at blood draw, others on corticosteroids, and others on intravenous immunoglobulin alone.

When the RNA was reverse transcribed, random hexamers were used with an input of roughly 0.5 to 1 ug. TCRdb passed the immunoSEQ multiplex PCR reads through MiXCR, listing each CDR3 protein once. The repertoire includes 100,000 to 150,000 distinct CDR3 sequences, over 85% of them detected once, and around 0.2% sits in the top ten. Germline V gene data show CDR1 as MNHNY and CDR2 as SVGAGI (reference sequence). V shed 7 bases, J shed 4 bases, and the junction held 9 bases outside the gene matches. This CDR3 spans 16 amino acids. The receptor was derived from a human donor with Susac syndrome. Sequences were obtained from CD8+ T cells from PBMCs. J is TRBJ1-3 and V is TRBV6-6; 11 bases align to TRBD1. CDR3 loop: CASIFGQGARGNTIYF. DNA of the CDR3: TGTGCCAGCATCTTTGGACAGGGGGCGAGAGGAAACACCATATATTTT.